The 8 T cell receptor beta chains below come from one sample, sequenced in a study of shared clonotypes between healthy human individuals. As defined, naive CD8 cells were CD45RO-negative and positively selected for CCR7, with terminally differentiated effector memory CD45RA+ cells excluded. The protocol was immunoSEQ multiplex PCR, while the TCRdb copy is restricted to in-frame clones and leaves out a portion. The data contain some 2,000,000 clones, just under 95% of them singletons. The sequencing input was naive CD8+ T cells sorted from blood. The receptors originated from a man aged 18 to 29 in good health.

The genes are TRBV7-6 and TRBJ2-7; TRBD1 matches 7 bases. Unmatched junction bases numbered 2, after V lost 3 bases and J lost 0 bases. The germline V gene has CDR1 SGHVS and CDR2 FNYEAQ. The CDR3 is 14 amino acids. Here the CDR3 DNA reads TGTGCCAGCAGCTTGGGGACAGCCTCCTACGAGCAGTACTTC. Translation gives CASSLGTASYEQYF.

The genes are TRBV5-8 and TRBJ2-7; D gene unclear. The CDR3 is made up of 13 amino acids. V was cut by 0 bases and J by 0 bases, with 4 bases left in between. Germline CDR1 SGHTS, CDR2 YDEGEE. Written as DNA, the CDR3 is TGTGCCAGCAGCTTGGTGAACTCCTACGAGCAGTACTTC. Translation: CASSLVNSYEQYF.

The rearrangement links TRBV2 to TRBJ2-3, with a weak D call TRBD2 (6 bases). CDR3 size: 14 residues. V lost 3 bases and J lost 6, with 13 bases in between. The germline CDR1 and CDR2 sequences are SNHLY and FYNNEI. DNA of the CDR3: TGTGCCAGCAGTGATGGGGAGGTTATGGATACGCAGTATTTT. As protein: CASSDGEVMDTQYF.

V usage is TRBV30 and J usage is TRBJ2-5; TRBD1 is a possible D gene (7 bases). Gene TRBJ2-7 matches the end of the DNA better, so the J call may be wrong. CDR1 is GTSNPN, CDR2 SVGIG, per germline (reference sequence). This CDR3 is built from 15 residues. The CDR3, as DNA: TGTGCCTGGAGCTTAATGCCAGGGGGGTCCTACGAGCAGTACTTC. It yields the protein CAWSLMPGGSYEQYF.

This chain joins TRBV4-1 and TRBJ1-2, with D possibly matching TRBD1 (6 bases). Germline V gene sequence: CDR1 MGHRA, CDR2 YSYEKL. The CDR3 runs to 14 residues. V lost 4 bases to trimming and J lost 8 bases, with 17 bases between them. CDR3 region: CASSLNRVDYGYTF. CDR3 DNA sequence: TGCGCCAGCAGCCTGAACAGGGTTGATTACGGCTACACCTTC.

As DNA, the CDR3 is TGTGCCAGCAGCTCCTACAGGGGATCGAATCAGCCCCAGCATTTT. Translation gives CASSSYRGSNQPQHF. The V call is TRBV7-2, the J call TRBJ1-5; 7 bases align to TRBD1. The germline V gene encodes CDR1 SGHTA and CDR2 FQGNSA. Trimming cost V 4 bases and J 4 bases; bases outside gene matches: 7. The CDR3 covers 15 residues.

This rearrangement joins TRBV6-1 to TRBJ2-5; D ambiguous. This CDR3 comprises 14 residues. Germline V CDR1 and CDR2: MNHNS, SASEGT. V gave up 1 base and J gave up 7 bases, with 13 bases separating them. CDR3 amino acids: CASSEVGSGATQYF. CDR3 in DNA: TGTGCCAGCAGTGAAGTGGGGTCGGGCGCGACCCAGTACTTC.

The V call is TRBV6-1, the J call TRBJ2-7, with D maybe TRBD1 (5 bases). Germline CDR1 and CDR2: MNHNS and SASEGT. The germline V and J ends were trimmed by 1 base and 0 bases, with 10 bases remaining between them. The CDR3 sequence is 15 residues long. The CDR3 reads CASSEGTFLSYEQYF. The CDR3 nucleotides are TGTGCCAGCAGTGAAGGGACATTCCTCTCCTACGAGCAGTACTTC.